This T cell receptor (beta chain) was sequenced in a study of blood T cell repertoires in COVID-19. Study as a whole: Nucleic acid was either cDNA or gDNA, and it came from T cells, B-cell-depleted T cells, or PBMCs.

The repertoire was sequenced with immunoSEQ multiplex PCR; TCRdb's copy has only in-frame clones and lacks some. The sample lists a few hundred thousand clones, roughly four fifths occurring once. The V segment lost 7 bases and the J segment 4 bases; nucleotides outside the gene matches: 6. Per germline, CDR1 SNHLY and CDR2 FYNNEI. The CDR3 has 15 residues. Cohorts were determined from participant-reported clinical history. This TCR was recovered from a woman aged 50 to 65 who had recovered from COVID-19. The material sequenced was PBMCs or T cells enriched from blood (not recorded which). V and J are TRBV2 and TRBJ2-1; TRBD2 aligns across 11 bases. For the CDR3, the DNA is TGTGCCAGCATCTCGACTAGCGGGACGTACAATGAGCAGTTCTTC. Its protein product is CASISTSGTYNEQFF.